Shown below are 21 T cell receptor beta chains from a single sample sequenced in a study of lymphopenia after photon versus proton radiotherapy. Clones were read by immunoSEQ multiplex PCR, and TCRdb kept only the in-frame ones, dropping some. The sample consists of 30,000 to 45,000 clones, 92% of them appearing once. The sequencing used peripheral blood, collected from a patient treated with photon-based radiotherapy. The source is a man between 60 and 75 years old with cholangiocarcinoma.

The gene calls are TRBV6-1 and TRBJ1-5; D not certain. Germline assignment: CDR1 MNHNS and CDR2 SASEGT. The CDR3 loop spans 14 amino acids. Trimming took 8 bases from V and 0 from J, leaving 11 bases between them. The CDR3, as DNA: TGTGCCAGCGCCAGCCGGTATAGCAATCAGCCCCAGCATTTT. It encodes CASASRYSNQPQHF.

The CDR3 sequence: CASLAGPEDTGELFF. As DNA, the CDR3 is TGTGCTAGTCTAGCGGGGCCCGAGGACACCGGGGAGCTGTTTTTT. The chain recombines TRBV12-5 with TRBJ2-2, with 9 bases fitting TRBD2. J lost 3 bases, V lost 8 bases, and 7 bases had no gene match. Germline V lookup: CDR1 LGHNT, CDR2 FRNRAP. The CDR3 extends over 15 amino acids.

The J gene is TRBJ1-1, the V gene TRBV7-9; 7 nucleotides agree with TRBD1. V gave up 5 bases and J gave up 3 bases; unmatched junction bases: 12. This CDR3 region has 16 residues. The germline V gene encodes CDR1 SEHNR and CDR2 FQNEAQ (reference sequence). CDR3 bases: TGTGCCAGCAGCCCCGGGACCGAGACAGGGTACACTGAAGCTTTCTTT. It specifies CASSPGTETGYTEAFF.

This chain joins TRBV6-5 and TRBJ2-3, with D maybe TRBD1 (6 bases). Germline V lookup: CDR1 MNHEY, CDR2 SVGAGI. V lost 0 bases to trimming and J lost 8 bases, with 15 bases between them. The CDR3 consists of 15 residues. The CDR3 is CASSYSGAKVATQYF. Written as DNA, the CDR3 is TGTGCCAGCAGTTACTCGGGGGCCAAAGTAGCTACGCAGTATTTT.

The gene calls are TRBV11-3 and TRBJ2-1; 7 bases align to TRBD1. In germline, CDR1 is SGHNT, CDR2 YENEEA. This CDR3 is built from 14 residues. V trimming: 1 base; J trimming: 5 bases; junction bases outside the gene matches: 2. CDR3 DNA sequence: TGTGCCAGCAGCTTAGGGGGACAGCACAATGAGCAGTTCTTC. It specifies CASSLGGQHNEQFF.

This clone was recorded once. The gene calls are TRBV2 and TRBJ2-1; 8 nucleotides match TRBD1. Germline-derived CDR1 and CDR2 are SNHLY and FYNNEI. V was clipped by 6 bases and J by 2 bases; unmatched bases: 6. This CDR3 is built from 15 residues. This CDR3 is CASRVTGEPYNEQFF. CDR3 nucleotide sequence: TGTGCCAGCAGGGTGACAGGGGAGCCCTACAATGAGCAGTTCTTC.

The chain couples TRBV10-1 to TRBJ2-6, with D perhaps TRBD1 (5 bases). Germline-derived CDR1 and CDR2 are WNHNN and SYGVQD (reference sequence). The CDR3 runs to 17 residues. The germline V and J ends were trimmed by 10 bases and 6 bases, with 25 bases remaining between them. CDR3: CAILMGKRGWEANVLTF. In DNA, the CDR3 is TGCGCCATCCTCATGGGAAAAAGGGGTTGGGAGGCCAACGTCCTGACTTTC.

The J gene is TRBJ2-1, the V gene TRBV6-4; D is undetermined. Germline V gene lookup returns CDR1 MRHNA and CDR2 SNTAGT. Trimming removed 3 bases from V and 10 bases from J, with 7 bases in between. The length of the CDR3 is 11 residues. Here the CDR3 reads CASSDGVEQFF. In DNA, the CDR3 is TGTGCCAGCAGTGATGGGGTCGAGCAGTTCTTC.

This rearrangement joins TRBV2 to TRBJ1-1; a possible D gene is TRBD1 (6 bases). CDR1 is SNHLY and CDR2 is FYNNEI in the germline V gene. With 10 bases removed from V and 6 bases from J, the gap between germline ends came to 15 bases. The CDR3 sequence is 12 residues long. As DNA, the CDR3 is TGTGCCACCGGCCTATACAGGGCTGAAGCTTTCTTT. Translated, it gives CATGLYRAEAFF.

Comments on this clone: Here the CDR3 omits its conserved ending phenylalanine or tryptophan, so a read error is the likely source. The DNA is left out, because the CDR3 cannot be placed on it with certainty; the CDR3 is given as TCRdb lists it. The rearrangement joins TRBV7-8 to TRBJ2-7; no DNA check was done on the table's D call, TRBD2. The CDR3 comprises 9 residues, both ends counted. Germline V gene lookup returns CDR1 SGHVS and CDR2 FQNEAQ. CDR3 amino acids: CASSLEREI.

This clone was seen once. This chain uses TRBV28 with TRBJ2-7; D is possibly TRBD1 (6 bases). V dropped 5 bases and J dropped 4 bases, with 21 bases sitting between them. From germline, CDR1 is MDHEN and CDR2 SYDVKM. The CDR3 contains 16 residues. Here the CDR3 reads CASSDNPTGRVYEQYF. The CDR3 bases are TGTGCCAGCAGTGACAACCCGACAGGCCGCGTGTACGAGCAGTACTTC.

The CDR3: CASSQEKRGVNTGELFF. CDR3 in DNA: TGCGCCAGCAGCCAAGAGAAGCGGGGGGTGAACACCGGGGAGCTGTTTTTT. The chain couples TRBV4-1 to TRBJ2-2, with 9 bases fitting TRBD2. The J segment lost 1 base and the V segment lost 0 bases, leaving 3 bases of the junction unmatched. CDR1 is MGHRA, CDR2 YSYEKL, per germline. CDR3 length: 17 residues.

V gene TRBV7-3 combines with J gene TRBJ2-5, with TRBD2 identical over 8 bases. V shed 4 bases, J shed 5 bases, and the junction held 9 bases outside the gene matches. The CDR3 length is 15 residues. Germline V gene sequence: CDR1 SGHTA, CDR2 FQGTGA. CDR3 in amino acids: CASSSIAGSEETQYF. CDR3 nucleotides: TGTGCCAGCAGCTCGATAGCGGGATCCGAGGAGACCCAGTACTTC.

This clone was recorded once. This CDR3 is CASSSRGTMNTEAFF. The CDR3 coding sequence is TGTGCCAGCAGTTCAAGGGGGACCATGAACACTGAAGCTTTCTTT. V usage is TRBV6-5 and J usage is TRBJ1-1; a possible D gene is TRBD1 (6 bases). Germline loops: CDR1 MNHEY, CDR2 SVGAGI. The CDR3 spans 15 residues. Deletions cut 4 bases from V and 0 bases from J, with 12 bases between.

This clone was detected once. V and J are TRBV4-2 and TRBJ2-7; 8 positions agree with TRBD1. CDR1 and CDR2 (germline): LGHNA, YNFKEQ. After removal of 4 bases from V and 5 bases from J, the junction contained 16 bases not matched to a gene. The CDR3 contains 17 residues. The CDR3 bases are TGTGCCAGCAGCCCCACAGGCGCTGGACAGGGAGTCGACGAGCAGTACTTC. It is translated as CASSPTGAGQGVDEQYF.

The CDR3: CASSTSGDTQYF. The CDR3 coding sequence is TGTGCCAGCAGCACGTCGGGAGATACGCAGTATTTT. The chain uses TRBV6-6 and TRBJ2-3; D is unresolved. Germline assignment: CDR1 MNHNY and CDR2 SVGAGI (reference sequence). This CDR3 has 12 residues. V was pared by 6 bases and J by 5 bases, with 9 bases between.

This rearrangement joins TRBV11-2 to TRBJ1-1, with 10 nucleotides matching TRBD1. Germline assignment: CDR1 SGHAT and CDR2 FQNNGV. J lost 8 bases, V lost 4 bases, and 10 bases had no gene match. CDR3 length: 15 amino acids. CDR3 in DNA: TGTGCCAGCAGCTCTCCGGGACAGGGGATAGGAGAAGCTTTCTTT. As protein: CASSSPGQGIGEAFF.

V and J are TRBV5-1 and TRBJ2-1; TRBD2 agrees at 13 bases. The CDR3 spans 15 residues. After removal of 3 bases from V and 6 bases from J, the junction contained 3 bases not matched to a gene. Germline V gene sequence: CDR1 SGHRS, CDR2 YFSETQ. The CDR3 DNA sequence: TGCGCCAGCAGCTGGACTAGCGGGAGCCCCAATGAGCAGTTCTTC. It is translated as CASSWTSGSPNEQFF.

The rearrangement uses TRBV28 and TRBJ1-1; tentative D call: TRBD1 (6 bases). CDR1 is MDHEN, CDR2 SYDVKM, per germline. This CDR3 spans 13 amino acids. The V end lost 7 bases, the J end lost 0 bases, and 9 bases lay between the germline ends. In nucleotides, the CDR3 is TGTGCCAGCAAGTCAGGGGTGAACACTGAAGCTTTCTTT. Protein: CASKSGVNTEAFF.

The rearrangement joins TRBV14 to TRBJ2-1, with a tentative D call TRBD1 (6 bases). There are 16 residues in the CDR3. Trimming took 0 bases from V and 3 from J, leaving 12 bases between them. Germline CDR1 and CDR2: SGHDN and FVKESK. CDR3 coding DNA: TGTGCCAGCAGCCAAGATCCGGGACACGGCTACAATGAGCAGTTCTTC. It is translated as CASSQDPGHGYNEQFF.

The chain employs TRBV9 and TRBJ2-1; D is possibly TRBD2 (6 bases). Germline CDR1 is SGDLS and CDR2 is YYNGEE. Trimming took off 0 bases at V and 5 bases at J, with 9 bases between the two ends. The CDR3 is 14 residues long. CDR3 in amino acids: CASSVGTNNNEQFF. The DNA of the CDR3 is TGTGCCAGCAGCGTAGGGACTAACAACAATGAGCAGTTCTTC. Full variable domain (remainder filled in from reference TRBV9 and TRBJ2-1): DSGVTQTPKHLITATGQRVTLRCSPRSGDLSVYWYQQSLDQGLQFLIQYYNGEERAKGNILERFSAQQFPDLHSELNLSSLELGDSALYFCASSVGTNNNEQFFGPGTRLTVL.